Listed here are 18 T cell receptor beta chains from one sample, sequenced in a study of blood T cell repertoires in COVID-19. This table comes from immunoSEQ multiplex PCR, and its TCRdb copy is limited to in-frame clones, with some not included. The sample holds hundreds of thousands of clones; under 90% are singletons and the top ten take 20%. The source material was peripheral blood. These receptors were taken from a young man with active or convalescent COVID-19.

The chain uses TRBV23-1 and TRBJ1-2; tentatively, D is TRBD1 (5 bases). TRBV23-1 is designated an ORF whose function remains uncertain. The CDR3 covers 13 residues. V was clipped by 5 bases and J by 11 bases, with 18 bases between them. Here the CDR3 reads CASSCSGRRGYTF. As DNA, the CDR3 is TGCGCCAGCAGTTGCTCCGGACGGAGGGGTTACACCTTC.

The chain employs TRBV5-4 and TRBJ1-5; a weak D match, TRBD1 (6 bases). The CDR3 has 13 residues. With 4 bases removed from V and 9 bases from J, the gap between germline ends came to 14 bases. Germline V gene lookup returns CDR1 SGHNT and CDR2 YYREEE (reference sequence). The CDR3 DNA reads TGTGCCAGCAGCCTGACAGGTGCGGGGCCCCAGCATTTT. Encoded protein: CASSLTGAGPQHF.

The chain has TRBV3-1 (or the pseudogene TRBV3-2) and TRBJ2-7; perhaps TRBD1 as D (6 bases). Trimming pared 1 base from V and 3 bases from J, leaving 22 bases between. The CDR3 is 18 residues long. Per germline, CDR1 LGHDT and CDR2 YNNKEL (reference sequence). Here the CDR3 reads CASSQGTARGETYYEQYF. In DNA form, the CDR3 reads TGTGCCAGCAGCCAAGGGACAGCTCGCGGAGAGACCTACTACGAGCAGTACTTC.

Ten or more counts support this clone. V and J are TRBV30 and TRBJ2-7; a possible D gene is TRBD1 (6 bases). Trimming pared 3 bases from V and 1 base from J, leaving 10 bases between. There are 13 residues in the CDR3. The germline V gene encodes CDR1 GTSNPN and CDR2 SVGIG (reference sequence). CDR3 region: CAWSRGQSYEQYF. CDR3 nucleotides: TGTGCCTGGAGCAGGGGCCAGTCCTACGAGCAGTACTTC.

This clone was observed a single time. The J gene is TRBJ2-7, the V gene TRBV3-1 (or the pseudogene TRBV3-2); TRBD2 matches 8 bases. Unmatched junction bases numbered 12, after V lost 4 bases and J lost 1 base. Germline loops: CDR1 LGHDT, CDR2 YNNKEL (reference sequence). CDR3 length: 17 residues. This chain's CDR3 is CASSRRREGTGSYEQYF. DNA of the CDR3: TGTGCCAGCAGCCGACGCCGGGAGGGGACGGGTTCCTACGAGCAGTACTTC.

The rearrangement uses TRBV6-5 and TRBJ2-3, with 11 bases lining up with TRBD2. The CDR3 is 15 amino acids. V lost 6 bases to trimming and J lost 4 bases; unmatched junction nucleotides: 6. Germline values: CDR1 MNHEY, CDR2 SVGAGI. The chain's CDR3 is CASRQTSGNADTQYF. CDR3 sequence (DNA): TGTGCCAGCAGACAGACTAGCGGGAACGCAGATACGCAGTATTTT.

This clone was counted only a few times. J is TRBJ2-7 and V is TRBV12-2; the table's D call, TRBD1, has no DNA check behind it. TRBV12-2 constitutes a pseudogene. This CDR3 is 17 amino acids long. The CDR3 nucleotides read TGTGCAAGTCGCTCCACCTCACCCGGGACAGCCCCCTACGAGCAGTACTTC. It translates to CASRSTSPGTAPYEQYF.

The chain recombines TRBV19 with TRBJ2-2, with 12 bases that match TRBD2. The CDR3 runs 18 residues. Germline V CDR1 and CDR2: LNHDA, SQIVND (reference sequence). Trimming removed 4 bases from V and 5 bases from J; junction bases left unmatched: 11. The CDR3 loop is CASSTWASGRARTGELFF. The CDR3, as DNA: TGTGCCAGTAGTACCTGGGCTAGCGGGAGGGCCCGTACCGGGGAGCTGTTTTTT. Full variable domain (remainder filled in from reference TRBV19 and TRBJ2-2): DGGITQSPKYLFRKEGQNVTLSCEQNLNHDAMYWYRQDPGQGLRLIYYSQIVNDFQKGDIAEGYSVSREKKESFPLTVTSAQKNPTAFYLCASSTWASGRARTGELFFGEGSRLTVL.

The chain has TRBV5-1 and TRBJ2-3; possible D gene TRBD1, 5 bases. V lost 9 bases and J lost 4, with 18 bases in between. This CDR3 has 14 amino acids. Germline loops: CDR1 SGHRS, CDR2 YFSETQ. In nucleotides, the CDR3 is TGCGCCAAATTAGGTAGGGGCTGGTCAGATACGCAGTATTTT. Encoded protein: CAKLGRGWSDTQYF.

The chain recombines TRBV28 with TRBJ2-3; 10 nucleotides match TRBD2. Germline CDR1 reads MDHEN; CDR2 reads SYDVKM. Trimming at V came to 2 bases and at J to 6 bases, leaving 5 bases not matched to a gene. The CDR3 totals 15 residues. This CDR3 is CASSLSSGGLDTQYF. The CDR3 DNA reads TGTGCCAGCAGTTTAAGTAGCGGGGGGTTGGATACGCAGTATTTT.

This clone was observed a handful of times. This chain connects TRBV5-1 to TRBJ1-1; weak D call: TRBD1 (6 bases). V was clipped by 2 bases and J by 3 bases, with 11 bases between them. CDR1 SGHRS and CDR2 YFSETQ come from the germline V gene. This CDR3 is 14 amino acids long. CDR3 in amino acids: CASSFEQGYTEAFF. The CDR3 DNA is TGCGCCAGCAGCTTCGAACAGGGATACACTGAAGCTTTCTTT. The full variable domain, its missing parts supplied by reference TRBV5-1 and TRBJ1-1, is KAGVTQTPRYLIKTRGQQVTLSCSPISGHRSVSWYQQTPGQGLQFLFEYFSETQRNKGNFPGRFSGRQFSNSRSEMNVSTLELGDSALYLCASSFEQGYTEAFFGQGTRLTVV.

The J gene is TRBJ1-1, the V gene TRBV10-3; TRBD1 might be the D (6 bases). The CDR3 has 15 amino acids. Germline loops: CDR1 ENHRY, CDR2 SYGVKD. With 4 bases removed from V and 1 base from J, the gap between germline ends came to 13 bases. CDR3 nucleotides: TGTGCCATCAGTGGGGAGGGGGTCCGGAACACTGAAGCTTTCTTT. This translates into CAISGEGVRNTEAFF.

This clone was counted once. The V gene is TRBV28, the J gene TRBJ2-1; D might be TRBD2 (5 bases). Germline CDR1 reads MDHEN; CDR2 reads SYDVKM. V lost 2 bases and J 5 bases, leaving 16 bases between the germline ends. The length of the CDR3 is 16 residues. The CDR3 is CASSLQVPGIDNEQFF. The DNA for the CDR3 is TGTGCCAGCAGTTTACAAGTACCGGGAATAGACAATGAGCAGTTCTTC.

The chain joins TRBV30 to TRBJ2-1; 15 bases map to TRBD2. CDR1 and CDR2 (germline): GTSNPN, SVGIG (reference sequence). CDR3 length equals 21 residues. The trim removed 1 base at V and 4 bases at J, leaving 17 bases unmatched. The chain's CDR3 is CAWSDRAWGLAGGRIYNEQFF. The CDR3 bases are TGTGCCTGGAGTGACAGGGCTTGGGGACTAGCGGGGGGCCGAATTTACAATGAGCAGTTCTTC. Variable domain in full (rest from reference TRBV30 and TRBJ2-1): SQTIHQWPATLVQPVGSPLSLECTVEGTSNPNLYWYRQAAGRGLQLLFYSVGIGQISSEVPQNLSASRPQDRQFILSSKKLLLSDSGFYLCAWSDRAWGLAGGRIYNEQFFGPGTRLTVL.

The V gene is TRBV9, the J gene TRBJ1-3; 7 nucleotides match TRBD1. The germline CDR1 and CDR2 sequences are SGDLS and YYNGEE. The CDR3 length is 13 residues. V gave up 5 bases and J gave up 7 bases; unmatched junction bases: 6. This chain's CDR3 is CASRDRFRNTIYF. The CDR3 DNA follows: TGTGCCAGCAGGGACAGGTTTAGGAACACCATATATTTT.

A single count supports this clone. The genes are TRBV6-2 or TRBV6-3 and TRBJ2-2; D gene ambiguous. Trimming pared 5 bases from V and 9 bases from J, leaving 13 bases between. Germline V gene lookup returns CDR1 MNHEY and CDR2 SVGEGT. The CDR3 spans 13 residues. The CDR3 loop is CASSLAIARELFF. As DNA, the CDR3 is TGTGCCAGCAGTCTCGCTATTGCGAGGGAGCTGTTTTTT.

The count of this clone is one. This same CDR3 is encoded by further DNA sequences in the sample. This sequence joins TRBV5-1 and TRBJ1-3; TRBD1 aligns across 10 bases. The CDR3 runs to 16 residues. With V trimmed by 4 bases and J by 2 bases, 6 bases remained unmatched. Germline values: CDR1 SGHRS, CDR2 YFSETQ. CDR3 protein: CASSIRQGATGNTIYF. CDR3 coding DNA: TGCGCCAGCAGCATTAGACAGGGGGCTACTGGAAACACCATATATTTT.

The rearrangement joins TRBV3-1 (or the pseudogene TRBV3-2) to TRBJ2-1, with a possible D match to TRBD2 (6 bases). The CDR3 consists of 15 residues. Trimming cost V 0 bases and J 5 bases, with 11 bases left between them. Germline V CDR1 and CDR2: LGHDT, YNNKEL (reference sequence). The DNA for the CDR3 is TGTGCCAGCAGCCAAGATTTGCGGGGCGACAATGAGCAGTTCTTC. Its translation: CASSQDLRGDNEQFF.